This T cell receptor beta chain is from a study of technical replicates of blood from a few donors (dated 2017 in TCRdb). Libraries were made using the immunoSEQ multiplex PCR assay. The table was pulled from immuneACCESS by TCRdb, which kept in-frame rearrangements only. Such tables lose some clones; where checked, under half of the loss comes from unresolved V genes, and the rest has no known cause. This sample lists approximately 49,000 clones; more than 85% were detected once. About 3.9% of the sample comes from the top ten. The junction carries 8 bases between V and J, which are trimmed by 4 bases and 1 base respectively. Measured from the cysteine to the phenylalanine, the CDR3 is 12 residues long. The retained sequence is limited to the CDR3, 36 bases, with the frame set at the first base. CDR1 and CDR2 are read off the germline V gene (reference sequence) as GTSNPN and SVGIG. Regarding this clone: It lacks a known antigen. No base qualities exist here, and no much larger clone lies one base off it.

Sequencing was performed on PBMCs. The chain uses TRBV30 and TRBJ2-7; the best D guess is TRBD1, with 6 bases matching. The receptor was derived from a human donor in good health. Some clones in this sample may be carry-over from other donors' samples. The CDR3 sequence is CAWKDRSYEQYF. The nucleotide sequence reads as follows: TGTGCCTGGAAGGACAGATCCTACGAGCAGTACTTC.